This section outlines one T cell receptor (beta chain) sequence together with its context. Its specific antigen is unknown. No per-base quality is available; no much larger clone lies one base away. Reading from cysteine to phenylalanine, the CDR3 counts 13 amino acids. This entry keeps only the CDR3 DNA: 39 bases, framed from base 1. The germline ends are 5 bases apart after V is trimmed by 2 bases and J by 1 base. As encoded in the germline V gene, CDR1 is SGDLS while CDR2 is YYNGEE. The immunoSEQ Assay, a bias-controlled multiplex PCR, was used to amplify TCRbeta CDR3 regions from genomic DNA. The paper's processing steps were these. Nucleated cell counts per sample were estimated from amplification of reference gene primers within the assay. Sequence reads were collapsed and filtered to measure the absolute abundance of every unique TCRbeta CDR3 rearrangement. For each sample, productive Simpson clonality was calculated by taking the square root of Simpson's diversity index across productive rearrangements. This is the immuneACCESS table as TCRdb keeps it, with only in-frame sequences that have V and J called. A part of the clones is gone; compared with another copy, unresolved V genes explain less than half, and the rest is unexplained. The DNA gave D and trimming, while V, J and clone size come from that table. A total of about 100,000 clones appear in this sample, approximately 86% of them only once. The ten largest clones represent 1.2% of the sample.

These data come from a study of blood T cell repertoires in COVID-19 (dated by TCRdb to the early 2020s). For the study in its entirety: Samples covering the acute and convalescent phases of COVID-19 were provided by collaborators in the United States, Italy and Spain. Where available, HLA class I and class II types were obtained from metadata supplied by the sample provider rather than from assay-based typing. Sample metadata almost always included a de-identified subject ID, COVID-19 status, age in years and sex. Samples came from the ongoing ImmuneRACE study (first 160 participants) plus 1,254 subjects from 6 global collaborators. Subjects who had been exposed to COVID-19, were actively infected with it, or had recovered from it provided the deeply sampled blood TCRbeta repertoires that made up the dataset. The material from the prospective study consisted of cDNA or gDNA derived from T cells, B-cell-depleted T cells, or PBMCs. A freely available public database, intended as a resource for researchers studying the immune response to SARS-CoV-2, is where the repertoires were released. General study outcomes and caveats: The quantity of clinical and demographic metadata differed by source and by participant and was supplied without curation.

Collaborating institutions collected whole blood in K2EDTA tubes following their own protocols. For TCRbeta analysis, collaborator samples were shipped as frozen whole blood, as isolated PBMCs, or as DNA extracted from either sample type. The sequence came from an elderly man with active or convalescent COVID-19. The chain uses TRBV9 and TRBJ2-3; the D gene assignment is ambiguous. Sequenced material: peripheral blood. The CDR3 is CASSVQGTDTQYF. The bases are TGTGCCAGCAGCGTTCAGGGCACAGATACGCAGTATTTT.